The 14 T cell receptor beta chains below were found in one sample sequenced in a study of blood T cell repertoires in COVID-19. Produced via immunoSEQ multiplex PCR; TCRdb's table is partial and in-frame only. The sample has 150,000 to 200,000 clones, about 85% seen once; the top ten hold less than 1%. The sequenced material came from peripheral blood. These receptors came from a man aged 18 to 30 with acute or convalescent COVID-19.

CDR3 sequence (DNA): TGTGCCAGCAGTCAGACAGGGGGCTGGATGAGCTATGGCTACACCTTC. Protein sequence: CASSQTGGWMSYGYTF. The genes are TRBV27 and TRBJ1-2; 10 bases line up with TRBD1. The CDR3 spans 16 residues. J was trimmed by 4 bases and V by 5 bases; bases with no gene match: 10. CDR1 and CDR2 from the germline V gene are MNHEY and SMNVEV (reference sequence).

The chain combines TRBV6-6 with TRBJ1-6, with 8 bases fitting TRBD1. Germline values: CDR1 MNHNY, CDR2 SVGAGI (reference sequence). This CDR3 is built from 16 residues. J was trimmed by 8 bases and V by 3 bases; bases with no gene match: 9. The CDR3, as DNA: TGTGCCAGCAGTTATTTGACAGGGGTAGTAGATTCACCCCTCCACTTT. Amino acid sequence: CASSYLTGVVDSPLHF.

A few counts support this clone. This chain's CDR3 is CAIGQGQASTDTQYF. The CDR3 nucleotides are TGTGCCATCGGGCAGGGACAGGCAAGCACAGATACGCAGTATTTT. The chain joins TRBV10-3 to TRBJ2-3; 8 bases align to TRBD1. V shed 8 bases, J shed 0 bases, and the junction held 7 bases outside the gene matches. Looked up from germline, CDR1 is ENHRY and CDR2 is SYGVKD. This CDR3 has 15 amino acids.

The rearrangement joins TRBV9 to TRBJ1-1; 7 bases fit TRBD1. This CDR3 has 13 residues. The J segment lost 5 bases and the V segment lost 4 bases, leaving 5 bases of the junction unmatched. Germline lookup yields CDR1 SGDLS and CDR2 YYNGEE. This CDR3 is CASSLEGATEAFF. The CDR3 bases are TGTGCCAGCAGCCTAGAGGGGGCTACTGAAGCTTTCTTT.

V and J are TRBV3-1 (or the pseudogene TRBV3-2) and TRBJ1-4, with D possibly matching TRBD1 (5 bases). V lost 0 bases and J lost 6, with 8 bases in between. This CDR3 spans 14 amino acids. The V gene's germline CDR1 is LGHDT and CDR2 YNNKEL (reference sequence). CDR3 sequence reads: CASSQDIRDEKLFF. CDR3 in DNA: TGTGCCAGCAGCCAAGATATCAGGGATGAAAAACTGTTTTTT.

This sequence joins TRBV7-7 and TRBJ2-1; D gene ambiguous. The CDR3 is 15 residues long. Trimming removed 5 bases from V and 5 bases from J, with 16 bases in between. Germline CDR1 SSHAT, CDR2 FNYEAQ (reference sequence). The CDR3 sequence: CASSPSGASNNEQFF. The CDR3 DNA is TGTGCCAGCAGCCCCAGTGGAGCCTCTAACAATGAGCAGTTCTTC.

The chain couples TRBV6-1 to TRBJ2-5, with 7 bases that match TRBD1. Germline V lookup: CDR1 MNHNS, CDR2 SASEGT. V lost 3 bases, J lost 1 base, and 2 bases stayed unmatched. The CDR3 has 14 amino acids. The CDR3 DNA sequence: TGTGCCAGCAGTGACGCAGGGGGCCAAGAGACCCAGTACTTC. Translating gives CASSDAGGQETQYF.

V and J are TRBV7-9 and TRBJ2-5; 7 bases agree with TRBD1. Germline V gives CDR1 SEHNR, CDR2 FQNEAQ (reference sequence). CDR3 size: 15 residues. With 2 bases clipped from V and 2 bases from J, the junction kept 5 bases outside the gene matches. CDR3 amino acids: CASSLYRTGQETQYF. CDR3 nucleotides: TGTGCCAGCAGCTTATACCGGACAGGTCAAGAGACCCAGTACTTC.

The chain joins TRBV5-5 to TRBJ2-1; TRBD1 matches at 8 bases. Germline CDR1 SGHKS, CDR2 YYEKEE (reference sequence). This CDR3 contains 17 residues. J gave up 5 bases and V 5 bases, and 15 bases lay outside the gene matches. The DNA for the CDR3 is TGTGCCAGCAGACAAAACCGGGACAGGATGATACACAATGAGCAGTTCTTC. Its translation: CASRQNRDRMIHNEQFF.

This chain joins TRBV2 and TRBJ2-7; perhaps TRBD1 as D (5 bases). The CDR3 runs to 14 residues. Germline V CDR1 and CDR2: SNHLY, FYNNEI. Trimming pared 4 bases from V and 5 bases from J, leaving 15 bases between. The CDR3 spells CASSGGHGLDEQYF. In DNA form, the CDR3 reads TGTGCCAGCAGTGGCGGACACGGTTTGGACGAGCAGTACTTC.

The chain links TRBV27 to TRBJ1-5; the D gene is possibly TRBD1 (5 bases). Germline V gene data show CDR1 as MNHEY and CDR2 as SMNVEV (reference sequence). The V end lost 4 bases, the J end lost 2 bases, and 12 bases lay between the germline ends. The CDR3 covers 15 residues. The CDR3 is CASSSRDLGNQPQHF. The CDR3 nucleotides read TGTGCCAGCAGTTCCCGGGACTTGGGCAATCAGCCCCAGCATTTT.

The chain carries TRBV25-1 and TRBJ1-2; 7 bases agree with TRBD1. This CDR3 has 15 residues. Trimming at V came to 0 bases and at J to 4 bases, leaving 5 bases not matched to a gene. CDR1 is MGHDK and CDR2 is SYGVNS in the germline V gene. CDR3 in amino acids: CASSEYGDSIYGYTF. The CDR3 DNA is TGTGCCAGCAGTGAATATGGGGACAGCATCTATGGCTACACCTTC.

This chain connects TRBV6-5 to TRBJ2-3; D unresolved. Trimming took off 5 bases at V and 4 bases at J, with 4 bases between the two ends. Germline CDR1 is MNHEY and CDR2 is SVGAGI. CDR3 length: 11 residues. For the CDR3, the DNA is TGTGCCAGCAGTCCTGCAGATACGCAGTATTTT. Encoded protein: CASSPADTQYF.

The chain joins TRBV9 to TRBJ1-3; 7 bases match TRBD1. The CDR3 covers 15 residues. The V and J ends lost 4 bases and 0 bases, in that order; junction bases with no gene match: 4. Germline V CDR1 and CDR2: SGDLS, YYNGEE. The CDR3 loop reads CASSKGDSSGNTIYF. The CDR3, as DNA: TGTGCCAGCAGCAAAGGGGACAGCTCTGGAAACACCATATATTTT. Full variable domain (remainder filled in from reference TRBV9 and TRBJ1-3): DSGVTQTPKHLITATGQRVTLRCSPRSGDLSVYWYQQSLDQGLQFLIQYYNGEERAKGNILERFSAQQFPDLHSELNLSSLELGDSALYFCASSKGDSSGNTIYFGEGSWLTVV.